This T cell receptor (beta chain) comes out of a study of CD8+ T cells in alopecia areata. Study in general: Tofacitinib therapy took 6 to 18 months; 6 months off drug came after. Study-level points and caveats: Normal-skin resident alphabeta T cells also appear among scalp sample sequences.

There are 16 residues in the CDR3. CDR1 and CDR2 (germline): SQVTM, ANQGSEA. J was trimmed by 6 bases and V by 5 bases; bases with no gene match: 11. As for this clone: What it recognizes is unknown.

It was cDNA, reverse transcribed from extracted RNA, that served as the sequencing template. Assay used: immunoSEQ multiplex PCR; TCRdb lists only in-frame clones, some missing. The table records some 100,000 clones, around two fifths of them present only once. From alopecia areata patients, lesional scalp punch biopsies and peripheral blood were collected. This TCR came from a human donor with alopecia areata. Sequencing was performed on CD4+ T cells sorted from blood. J is TRBJ2-1 and V is TRBV29-1; 12 bases agree with TRBD2. CDR3 loop: CSVISPTSGRLNEQFF. Written as DNA, the CDR3 is TGCAGCGTTATCTCCCCTACTAGCGGGAGGCTCAATGAGCAGTTCTTC.